Given below is one T cell receptor beta chain in context. Its cognate antigen has yet to be identified. No clone much larger than this one lies a single base away; base qualities are absent. As encoded in the germline V gene, CDR1 is SGHTA while CDR2 is FQGNSA. Trimmed from V: 4 bases; trimmed from J: 4 bases; junction bases lacking a gene match: 7. Its CDR3 holds 15 amino acids, cysteine through phenylalanine. Only CDR3 DNA remains: 45 bases, in frame from the first base. The entry originates in a study of shared clonotypes between healthy human individuals (dated by TCRdb to the early 2020s). About the investigation overall: The cohort comprised a couple of women and three men aged 18 to 49 years. Between about 0.9 and 9 billion PBMCs per donor were obtained by leukapheresis. Libraries were prepared and TCR repertoires were sequenced by different laboratories using diverse techniques, in order to increase sequencing depth and limit assay-specific biases. For each donor, CD4 naive and CD4 memory were each run on three plates, CD8 naive on two plates, and CD8 memory on one plate. The study deeply sequenced blood TCR repertoires of 5 or 6 healthy adults to estimate repertoire size and the extent of clonotype sharing between individuals.

Donors were healthy HIV-negative adults with no recently reported acute infections or vaccinations. Only Caucasian adults living in Nashville, Tennessee, USA were represented among the donors. CD4+ T cells were enriched through magnetic negative selection, after which naive cells were positively selected on CD45RA and the remaining negative fraction served as the memory subset. After blood collection by leukapheresis, PBMCs were isolated using Ficoll-Histopaque density gradient centrifugation and then cryopreserved in the vapor phase of liquid nitrogen. Analytical flow cytometry was used to check the purity and quantity of each magnetically sorted T cell population. From each sorted fraction, genomic DNA was isolated and quantified by UV absorbance on a Nanodrop 2000c. What the study reported, not specific to this receptor: Pairwise subsampling indicated that sequencing depth was expected to affect the degree of clonotype sharing among donors. Naive subsets generally had larger estimated clonotype richness than memory subsets did. Compared with non-shared clonotypes, clonotypes shared by all four sorted-subset donors had higher generation probabilities. Sharing across several donors was observed for around 5% of naive CD4, around 3.5% of naive CD8, 2% to 2.5% of memory CD4, and roughly 0.4% of memory CD8 clonotypes. Because the study included only a small number of donors, the genetic and exposure-history diversity represented was limited. Only blood was sampled, and tissue TCR repertoires likely differ from those in blood. Even with the large sequencing depth, rarefaction of the sorted-subset datasets indicated that sequencing was incomplete.

Using the deep immunoSEQ assay, TCR CDR3 regions were amplified from genomic DNA by multiplex PCR. For each cell subset, the extracted genomic DNA was distributed evenly across all wells of several immunoSEQ 96-well plates, and each plate served as one replicate. For sorted subsets, 150 to 250 ng of genomic DNA, equivalent to 25,000 to 30,000 T cell genomes, went into each replicate PCR. The purified libraries were quantified using a Qubit 3.0 fluorometer, sized with a Bioanalyzer 2100, and then quantified again using the KAPA Library Quantification kit. Every immunoSEQ 96-well plate was sequenced on a dedicated single-read 150-cycle Illumina NextSeq 550 flow cell. The study's processing was this. Because only junctional sequences without quality scores were contained in the immunoSEQ output, filtering matching that applied to full-length reads could not be performed. To assign V/J genes and CDR3, sequences were annotated using PyIR, a Python wrapper for IgBLAST v1.9, with IMGT germline references. Reads were removed for weak V/J assignments (E-value above 1e-6), missing CDR3, stop codons, out-of-frame junctions, or ambiguous translated residues. A V3J clonotype was defined by an identical inferred V gene, J gene, and CDR3 amino acid sequence. Percentage overlap between repertoires was computed as shared unique clonotypes divided by the size of the smaller repertoire. Three approaches were used to assess repertoire richness: RTK rarefaction, the Chao1 estimator, and Recon v2.1 estimates of unobserved clonotypes. Generation probabilities for all TCRbeta clonotypes obtained by the gDNA method from a handful of donors were computed using OLGA. This immuneACCESS table, as held by TCRdb, lists in-frame sequences with V and J called but not all clones. Of the missing ones, under half trace to an unresolved V gene in checked studies; the others have no known cause. The V and J calls and clone size were taken over from that table, and D and trimming were inferred from the DNA. Recorded for this sample are roughly 2,300,000 clones; 85% to 95% of them occurred a single time. The top ten hold around 0.38% of the sample.

The chain joins TRBV7-2 to TRBJ2-1, and TRBD1 aligns with 7 junction nucleotides. The sample comprised naive CD4+ T cells from PBMCs. The cell subset or site label, as the study defines it: CD45RA+ positively selected. The source of this sequence is a man between 18 and 29 years old in good health. Some clones in this sample may be carry-over from other donors' samples. CDR3 protein: CASSWGQGEYNEQFF. The DNA sequence follows: TGTGCCAGCAGCTGGGGGCAGGGGGAGTACAATGAGCAGTTCTTC.